Listed below are T cell receptor beta chains from one sample, sequenced in a study of cytomegalovirus exposure and HLA in healthy donors. Repertoires were generated with immunoSEQ multiplex PCR, while TCRdb's copy carries only in-frame clones and drops some. This sample has about 140,000 clones; around nine tenths occur once, and the top ten carry around 10%. The specimen was PBMCs. These receptors all stem from a man aged 18 to 30 in good health and CMV-seropositive. Both conserved end residues are part of each CDR3. Fields, in order: D gene, J gene, clone size, CDR3 length, V gene, CDR3 DNA, CDR3 protein. A D gene is named only where the DNA matches it firmly. Only part of the rows carry a size: once, few, many, or a class if the clone is expanded.

TRBD2	TRBJ2-4	-	16	TRBV11-2	TGTGCCAGCAGCTTAGATCGTTCGACCGCGGGGGGGATTCAGTACTTC	CASSLDRSTAGGIQYF
TRBD1	TRBJ1-1	-	14	TRBV6-1	TGTGCCAGCAGTGGGAGACAGGGAAGCACTGAAGCTTTCTTT	CASSGRQGSTEAFF
-	TRBJ2-7	many	19	TRBV6-7	TGTGCCAGCAGTTACTCCTTTTTTGGGAGCGCCGTTTTCTCCTACGAGCAGTACTTC	CASSYSFFGSAVFSYEQYF
TRBD1	TRBJ1-4	-	13	TRBV2	TGTGCCAGCAGTGAAGCTCCAGGGGGAAAACTGTTTTTT	CASSEAPGGKLFF
-	TRBJ1-2	-	13	TRBV6-1	TGTGCCAGCAGTGGAACAGGTGGCTATGGCTACACCTTC	CASSGTGGYGYTF
TRBD2	TRBJ2-1	once	15	TRBV11-2	TGTGCCAGCAGCTCCCGGGAGGCCCCCTACAATGAGCAGTTCTTC	CASSSREAPYNEQFF
-	TRBJ2-5	few	16	TRBV19	TGTGCCAGTAGTATTGGACAATCGATGTACCAAGAGACCCAGTACTTC	CASSIGQSMYQETQYF
TRBD1	TRBJ2-1	-	15	TRBV6-6	TGTGCCAGCAGTAGACCGGGACAGGGGGTTGATGAGCAGTTCTTC	CASSRPGQGVDEQFF
TRBD2	TRBJ2-1	-	15	TRBV7-6	TGTGCCAGCAGCTTAGGGGGGGCTAGCGGGAGTGATAAGTTCTTC	CASSLGGASGSDKFF
-	TRBJ1-2	-	12	TRBV27	TGTGCCAGCAGTCCCACAGGCCTCGGCTACACCTTC	CASSPTGLGYTF
-	TRBJ1-2	-	14	TRBV5-6	TGTGCCAGCAGCTTGGGTCCCATCAACTATGGCTACACCTTC	CASSLGPINYGYTF
-	TRBJ1-2	-	13	TRBV7-9	TGTGCCAGCAGCCCTACCCTCGAGGGTCCGGACACCTTC	CASSPTLEGPDTF
-	TRBJ1-2	-	14	TRBV9	TGTGCCAGCAGCGTTAGAGCAGGGCACTATGGCTACACCTTC	CASSVRAGHYGYTF
TRBD1	TRBJ1-6	-	17	TRBV14	TGTGCCAGCAGCCTCACCCGGACAGGGGGCTATAATTCACCCCTCCACTTT	CASSLTRTGGYNSPLHF